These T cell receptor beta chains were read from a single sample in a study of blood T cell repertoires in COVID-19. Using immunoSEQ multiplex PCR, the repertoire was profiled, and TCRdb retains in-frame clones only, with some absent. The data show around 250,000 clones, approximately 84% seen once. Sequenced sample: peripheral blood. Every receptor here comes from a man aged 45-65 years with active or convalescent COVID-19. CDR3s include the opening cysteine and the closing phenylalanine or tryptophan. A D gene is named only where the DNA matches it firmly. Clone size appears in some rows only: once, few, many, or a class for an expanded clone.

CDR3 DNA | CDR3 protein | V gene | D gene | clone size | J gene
TGCGCCAGCAGCTTTGGCCGTAGACAGGGGGATTCACCCCTCCACTTT | CASSFGRRQGDSPLHF | TRBV5-1 | TRBD1 | NA | TRBJ1-6
TGTGCCAGCAGTCCGGGGGGCAGACTCTATGGCTACACCTTC | CASSPGGRLYGYTF | TRBV27 | NA | once | TRBJ1-2
TGTGCCAGCAGTTTCCCGGGACAGGCGAACACTGAAGCTTTCTTT | CASSFPGQANTEAFF | TRBV6-2/TRBV6-3 | TRBD1 | NA | TRBJ1-1
TGTGCCAGTAAGGTCGGACAGAGAAACACTGAAGCTTTCTTT | CASKVGQRNTEAFF | TRBV19 | NA | NA | TRBJ1-1
TGTGCCGCTGGAGGACAGGGCGGGGTGAGGAGCAATCAGCCCCAGCATTTT | CAAGGQGGVRSNQPQHF | TRBV19 | TRBD1 | NA | TRBJ1-5
TGTGCCAGCAGCCCAGGGTTCACCTACAATGAGCAGTTCTTC | CASSPGFTYNEQFF | TRBV7-3 | NA | NA | TRBJ2-1
TGCGCCAGCAGCTTGGCCGACAGGGTGAGCGAGCAGTTCTTC | CASSLADRVSEQFF | TRBV5-1 | TRBD1 | NA | TRBJ2-1
TGTGCCAGCAGCTTAGTCCCGGCGGGAGATACGCAGTATTTT | CASSLVPAGDTQYF | TRBV11-2 | NA | once | TRBJ2-3
TGTGCCAGCAGTTCCCTGGGACAGGGTGAAAACACCATATATTTT | CASSSLGQGENTIYF | TRBV27 | TRBD1 | NA | TRBJ1-3
TGTGCCAGCTCACCTTCCGACAGGGGTAAGGGGTCCCAGCATTTT | CASSPSDRGKGSQHF | TRBV18 | TRBD1 | NA | TRBJ1-5
TGTGCCAGCAGCGTAGGGGGACTAGCGGGGCGATGGCAAGAGACCCAGTACTTC | CASSVGGLAGRWQETQYF | TRBV9 | TRBD2 | once | TRBJ2-5